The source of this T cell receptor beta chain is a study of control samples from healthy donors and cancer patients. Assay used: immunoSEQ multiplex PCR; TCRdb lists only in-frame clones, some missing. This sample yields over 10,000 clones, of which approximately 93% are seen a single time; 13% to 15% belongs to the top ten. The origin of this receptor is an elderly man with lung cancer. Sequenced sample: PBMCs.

CDR3: CASSLWEQKSGRAGGGYTF. The CDR3 region has the DNA TGTGCCAGCAGCTTATGGGAGCAGAAGTCGGGCAGGGCAGGGGGCGGCTACACCTTC. This chain connects TRBV7-3 to TRBJ1-2; 8 positions agree with TRBD1. Germline V gives CDR1 SGHTA, CDR2 FQGTGA. Trimming at V came to 2 bases and at J to 8 bases, leaving 22 bases not matched to a gene. The CDR3 sequence is 19 residues long.